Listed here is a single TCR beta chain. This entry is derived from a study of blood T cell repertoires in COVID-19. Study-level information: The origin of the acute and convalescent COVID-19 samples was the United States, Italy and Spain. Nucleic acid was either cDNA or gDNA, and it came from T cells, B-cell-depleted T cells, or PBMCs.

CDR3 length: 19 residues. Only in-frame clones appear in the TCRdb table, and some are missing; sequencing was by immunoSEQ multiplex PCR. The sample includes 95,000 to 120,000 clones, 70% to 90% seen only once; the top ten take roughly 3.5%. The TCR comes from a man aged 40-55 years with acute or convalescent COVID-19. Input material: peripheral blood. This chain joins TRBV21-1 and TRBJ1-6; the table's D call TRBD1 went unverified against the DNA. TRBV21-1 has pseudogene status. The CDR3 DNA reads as TGTGCCAGCAGCAAAGCGTATCCCTCGAAGACAGGGTGTAATTCACCCCTCCACTTT. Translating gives CASSKAYPSKTGCNSPLHF.